Presented here are 27 T cell receptor beta chains from one specimen sequenced in a study of blood T cell repertoires in COVID-19. Sequencing used immunoSEQ multiplex PCR; TCRdb keeps in-frame clones, though not all of them. The sample includes under 150,000 clones, about 79% seen only once; the top ten take more than 3.5%. Sequencing was carried out using peripheral blood. The receptor set was obtained from a woman of 80 years or more with active or convalescent COVID-19.

The V and J genes are TRBV7-2 and TRBJ2-3; 8 bases align to TRBD2. This CDR3 region has 17 residues. V trimming: 1 base; J trimming: 6 bases; junction bases outside the gene matches: 12. The germline gives CDR1 SGHTA, CDR2 FQGNSA. CDR3 nucleotide sequence: TGTGCCAGCAGCTTAGACCAGCGGGGGCATTACGGGGATACGCAGTATTTT. Its translation: CASSLDQRGHYGDTQYF. Drawing the rest from reference TRBV7-2 and TRBJ2-3, the complete variable domain is GAGVSQSPSNKVTEKGKDVELRCDPISGHTALYWYRQSLGQGLEFLIYFQGNSAPDKSGLPSDRFSAERTGGSVSTLTIQRTQQEDSAVYLCASSLDQRGHYGDTQYFGPGTRLTVL.

The chain joins TRBV25-1 to TRBJ1-1; 8 bases map to TRBD1. Germline lookup yields CDR1 MGHDK and CDR2 SYGVNS. The V segment lost 1 base and the J segment 8 bases; nucleotides outside the gene matches: 6. The CDR3 extends over 14 amino acids. CDR3 nucleotide sequence: TGTGCCAGCAGTGAATCGGGCAGGGGGCAGGAAGCTTTCTTT. Translation: CASSESGRGQEAFF.

The gene calls are TRBV15 and TRBJ1-1, with TRBD1 matching 8 bases. The CDR3 spans 14 residues. CDR1 is LNHNV and CDR2 is YYDKDF in the germline V gene (reference sequence). The trim removed 5 bases at V and 7 bases at J, leaving 9 bases unmatched. In DNA, the CDR3 is TGTGCCACCAGCGTACTGAAGGACAGGGTTGAAGCTTTCTTT. Encoded protein: CATSVLKDRVEAFF.

This chain joins TRBV19 and TRBJ2-1; 7 bases fit TRBD2. V shed 1 base, J shed 7 bases, and the junction held 1 base outside the gene matches. CDR3 length equals 13 residues. From germline, CDR1 is LNHDA and CDR2 SQIVND (reference sequence). CDR3 in amino acids: CASSIGRGNEQFF. CDR3 nucleotides: TGTGCCAGTAGTATAGGGCGGGGGAATGAGCAGTTCTTC.

The gene calls are TRBV15 and TRBJ2-1; perhaps TRBD1 as D (5 bases). The V and J ends lost 0 bases and 5 bases respectively, with 17 bases between them. The germline V gene has CDR1 LNHNV and CDR2 YYDKDF (reference sequence). The CDR3 has 17 amino acids. The CDR3 loop is CATSRDLGASRDNEQFF. The CDR3 nucleotides are TGTGCCACCAGCAGAGATTTAGGGGCATCTCGGGACAATGAGCAGTTCTTC.

The chain recombines TRBV14 with TRBJ2-1, with D uncertain. The V end was cut by 4 bases, the J end by 4 bases, with 8 bases between. The CDR3 loop spans 13 amino acids. Germline V gene sequence: CDR1 SGHDN, CDR2 FVKESK. The chain's CDR3 is CASSPTGYNEQFF. The CDR3 DNA is TGTGCCAGCAGCCCTACGGGTTACAATGAGCAGTTCTTC. The variable domain in full, with the rest retrieved from reference TRBV14 and TRBJ2-1, is EAGVTQFPSHSVIEKGQTVTLRCDPISGHDNLYWYRRVMGKEIKFLLHFVKESKQDESGMPNNRFLAERTGGTYSTLKVQPAELEDSGVYFCASSPTGYNEQFFGPGTRLTVL.

This rearrangement joins TRBV9 to TRBJ2-2; D is possibly TRBD1 (6 bases). V lost 1 base and J lost 0, with 10 bases in between. This CDR3 is built from 16 residues. Germline CDR1 SGDLS, CDR2 YYNGEE. Here the CDR3 DNA reads TGTGCCAGCAGCGTATACGACAGGACGAACACCGGGGAGCTGTTTTTT. Its protein product is CASSVYDRTNTGELFF.

This clone was seen a single time. The rearrangement links TRBV18 to TRBJ2-7, with D perhaps matching TRBD1 (6 bases). Germline V CDR1 and CDR2: KGHSH, LQKENI. The length of the CDR3 is 13 residues. The V gene lost 2 bases and the J gene lost 3 bases, with 8 bases spanning the gap. CDR3 region: CASSPLQGYEQYF. The CDR3 nucleotides are TGTGCCAGCTCACCATTACAGGGCTACGAGCAGTACTTC.

This clone appeared once. The chain carries TRBV27 and TRBJ1-6, with D perhaps matching TRBD1 (5 bases). This CDR3 contains 16 residues. V shed 5 bases and J shed 3 bases, with 14 bases lying between them. Germline V gene data show CDR1 as MNHEY and CDR2 as SMNVEV (reference sequence). The CDR3 region is CASSPRQILYNSPLHF. Written as DNA, the CDR3 is TGTGCCAGCAGTCCTCGACAGATACTCTATAATTCACCCCTCCACTTT.

The rearrangement uses TRBV4-1 and TRBJ1-1; TRBD1 matches 8 bases. CDR3 length: 18 amino acids. The V segment lost 4 bases and the J segment 1 base; nucleotides outside the gene matches: 14. Germline-derived CDR1 and CDR2 are MGHRA and YSYEKL. In DNA, the CDR3 is TGCGCCAGCAGCCGAGTACCCCAGGGGGCGCGGGGGAACACTGAAGCTTTCTTT. The encoded protein is CASSRVPQGARGNTEAFF.

This clone was detected only a few times. V gene TRBV12-2 combines with J gene TRBJ1-5; no check of the table's D call, TRBD1, against the DNA was made. TRBV12-2 is a documented pseudogene. The CDR3 is 16 amino acids. As DNA, the CDR3 is TGTGCAAGTCGCTTAGAGGGGACAGGGGGCTTTCAGCCCCAGCATTTT. It codes for CASRLEGTGGFQPQHF.

The chain employs TRBV7-9 and TRBJ2-3; 9 bases agree with TRBD2. After removal of 4 bases from V and 2 bases from J, the junction contained 4 bases not matched to a gene. Per the germline V gene, CDR1 is SEHNR and CDR2 is FQNEAQ (reference sequence). CDR3 length: 15 residues. CDR3 DNA sequence: TGTGCCAGCAGCTATAGCGGGAGAGACACAGATACGCAGTATTTT. It yields the protein CASSYSGRDTDTQYF.

J is TRBJ1-2 and V is TRBV3-1 (or the pseudogene TRBV3-2); D is perhaps TRBD1 (6 bases). The CDR3 consists of 15 residues. Germline loops: CDR1 LGHDT, CDR2 YNNKEL (reference sequence). The germline V and J ends were trimmed by 2 bases and 8 bases, with 18 bases remaining between them. CDR3 in DNA: TGTGCCAGCAGCCAACTCCTTGGCGGGGGCAGAGGCTACACCTTC. This sequence encodes CASSQLLGGGRGYTF.

The V call is TRBV7-9, the J call TRBJ1-1; D is undetermined. The V end lost 11 bases, the J end lost 0 bases, and 13 bases lay between the germline ends. Per the germline V gene, CDR1 is SEHNR and CDR2 is FQNEAQ (reference sequence). The CDR3 contains 13 residues. The CDR3 here is CAGRRAVNTEAFF. In DNA form, the CDR3 reads TGTGCCGGTAGAAGAGCGGTGAACACTGAAGCTTTCTTT.

The rearrangement links TRBV5-1 to TRBJ2-5; 9 bases map to TRBD1. CDR1 and CDR2 from the germline V gene are SGHRS and YFSETQ. V was pared by 2 bases and J by 1 base, with 3 bases of the junction left unmatched. The CDR3 runs 15 residues. The CDR3 nucleotides read TGCGCCAGCAGCTTAAGGGGACAGGGCCAAGAGACCCAGTACTTC. Its translation is CASSLRGQGQETQYF.

The chain uses TRBV19 and TRBJ2-2; TRBD1 aligns across 7 bases. TRBJ1-3 explains the end of the DNA better; the J call may be wrong. The germline V gene encodes CDR1 LNHDA and CDR2 SQIVND (reference sequence). This CDR3 has 16 residues. DNA of the CDR3: TGTGCCAGTAGTCTTCTGACAGGGAACTCTGGAAACACCATATATTTT. Translated: CASSLLTGNSGNTIYF.

The V call is TRBV2, the J call TRBJ2-3; D is perhaps TRBD1 (6 bases). CDR3 length: 12 amino acids. From germline, CDR1 is SNHLY and CDR2 FYNNEI. V was pared by 6 bases and J by 7 bases, with 11 bases between. DNA for the CDR3: TGTGCCAGCAGCGCACAGGGAAATACGCAGTATTTT. This encodes CASSAQGNTQYF. Together with reference TRBV2 and TRBJ2-3, the CDR3 gives the full variable domain: EPEVTQTPSHQVTQMGQEVILRCVPISNHLYFYWYRQILGQKVEFLVSFYNNEISEKSEIFDDQFSVERPDGSNFTLKIRSTKLEDSAMYFCASSAQGNTQYFGPGTRLTVL.

V is TRBV19 and J is TRBJ1-6; the D gene is possibly TRBD1 (6 bases). Trimming took off 5 bases at V and 8 bases at J, with 7 bases between the two ends. Germline V gene data show CDR1 as LNHDA and CDR2 as SQIVND (reference sequence). The CDR3 is 12 residues long. CDR3 bases: TGTGCCAGTAGTCAGGGGTATTCACCCCTCCACTTT. This codes for CASSQGYSPLHF. Full variable domain (outside the CDR3, taken from reference TRBV19 and TRBJ1-6): DGGITQSPKYLFRKEGQNVTLSCEQNLNHDAMYWYRQDPGQGLRLIYYSQIVNDFQKGDIAEGYSVSREKKESFPLTVTSAQKNPTAFYLCASSQGYSPLHFGNGTRLTVT.

The rearrangement joins TRBV6-2 or TRBV6-3 to TRBJ1-5, with 7 positions matching TRBD1. CDR1 and CDR2 from the germline V gene are MNHEY and SVGEGT. V dropped 2 bases and J dropped 5; count of bases not matched to a gene: 6. The CDR3 spans 15 residues. CDR3 bases: TGTGCCAGCAGTTACGGCGGAGGGGGCGATCAGCCCCAGCATTTT. It codes for CASSYGGGGDQPQHF.

This sequence joins TRBV11-1 and TRBJ2-3, with 7 bases fitting TRBD1. This CDR3 region has 16 residues. Per the germline V gene, CDR1 is SGHAT and CDR2 is FQDESV (reference sequence). With 8 bases clipped from V and 1 base from J, the junction kept 12 bases outside the gene matches. The CDR3: CASAGGRGGGTDTQYF. The CDR3, as DNA: TGTGCCAGCGCGGGTGGTCGAGGGGGCGGCACAGATACGCAGTATTTT.

This clone was seen a single time. The rearrangement uses TRBV29-1 and TRBJ2-3; 8 bases line up with TRBD2. The ends lost 5 bases at V and 6 bases at J; junction bases unmatched: 7. The CDR3 length is 13 residues. CDR1 and CDR2 from the germline V gene are SQVTM and ANQGSEA. The CDR3 spells CSVLSGGRDTQYF. The DNA of the CDR3 is TGCAGCGTTCTAAGCGGGGGTAGGGATACGCAGTATTTT.

The chain carries TRBV4-1 and TRBJ1-6; TRBD1 aligns across 8 bases. The CDR3 runs 15 residues. The V segment lost 0 bases and the J segment 10 bases; nucleotides outside the gene matches: 5. Germline V lookup: CDR1 MGHRA, CDR2 YSYEKL. This chain's CDR3 is CASSQDPGGWSPLHF. CDR3 bases: TGCGCCAGCAGCCAAGATCCAGGGGGCTGGTCACCCCTCCACTTT.

The chain is built from TRBV6-4 and TRBJ1-2; the D gene is possibly TRBD1 (6 bases). CDR3 length equals 12 residues. Trimming took 6 bases from V and 8 from J, leaving 13 bases between them. Germline values: CDR1 MRHNA, CDR2 SNTAGT. The CDR3 loop reads CASRQGSGGYTF. The CDR3 DNA reads as TGTGCCAGCAGACAGGGCTCGGGCGGCTACACCTTC.

This rearrangement joins TRBV28 to TRBJ1-5; maybe TRBD1 (6 bases). Germline V lookup: CDR1 MDHEN, CDR2 SYDVKM. This CDR3 has 15 residues. Trimming took 6 bases from V and 0 from J, leaving 12 bases between them. CDR3 region: CASRGHGDSNQPQHF. Here the CDR3 DNA reads TGTGCCAGCAGGGGACACGGCGATAGCAATCAGCCCCAGCATTTT.

The chain joins TRBV6-4 to TRBJ1-6, with a tentative D call TRBD1 (6 bases). The CDR3 runs to 14 residues. Between the trimmed V and J ends, which lost 6 bases and 6 bases, there was a span of 12 bases. Germline-derived CDR1 and CDR2 are MRHNA and SNTAGT. The CDR3 region is CASRPGHSNSPLHF. The CDR3 DNA reads as TGTGCCAGCAGACCGGGACATTCTAATTCACCCCTCCACTTT.

The V gene is TRBV7-9, the J gene TRBJ1-2; perhaps TRBD1 as D (6 bases). Trimming removed 6 bases at V and 4 bases at J, with 12 bases between. The CDR3 sequence is 13 residues long. Germline V gene data show CDR1 as SEHNR and CDR2 as FQNEAQ (reference sequence). CDR3 protein: CASSGDNFYGYTF. The CDR3 bases are TGTGCCAGCAGTGGGGACAACTTCTATGGCTACACCTTC.

The rearrangement joins TRBV28 to TRBJ2-1; 16 bases fit TRBD2. The CDR3 contains 16 residues. The germline gives CDR1 MDHEN, CDR2 SYDVKM. Trimming removed 4 bases from V and 8 bases from J; junction bases left unmatched: 5. The CDR3: CASSSGTSGGADEQFF. In nucleotides, the CDR3 is TGTGCCAGCAGTTCCGGGACTAGCGGGGGGGCTGATGAGCAGTTCTTC.